This record looks at one T cell receptor (beta chain) sequence and its context. No antigen is known for it. These data come from a study of T cell responses to AZD1222 COVID-19 vaccine. TCRdb's table, derived via immunoSEQ multiplex PCR, lists solely in-frame clones and lacks some. The repertoire includes 25,000 to 35,000 clones, roughly 90% of them detected once, and roughly 1.3% sits in the top ten. Study-level findings and limits: Clonal diversity may have been underestimated in mostly white British donors.

Germline lookup yields CDR1 MNHEY and CDR2 SVGAGI. The germline V and J ends were trimmed by 0 bases and 9 bases, with 9 bases remaining between them. CDR3 length: 13 amino acids. This receptor was taken from an adult in good health. The V and J genes are TRBV6-5 and TRBJ2-1; no clear D. The sequencing here drew on peripheral blood, taken on day 0 of AZD1222 vaccination. The CDR3: CASSYSLGSEQFF. Written as DNA, the CDR3 is TGTGCCAGCAGTTACTCACTGGGTTCTGAGCAGTTCTTC.